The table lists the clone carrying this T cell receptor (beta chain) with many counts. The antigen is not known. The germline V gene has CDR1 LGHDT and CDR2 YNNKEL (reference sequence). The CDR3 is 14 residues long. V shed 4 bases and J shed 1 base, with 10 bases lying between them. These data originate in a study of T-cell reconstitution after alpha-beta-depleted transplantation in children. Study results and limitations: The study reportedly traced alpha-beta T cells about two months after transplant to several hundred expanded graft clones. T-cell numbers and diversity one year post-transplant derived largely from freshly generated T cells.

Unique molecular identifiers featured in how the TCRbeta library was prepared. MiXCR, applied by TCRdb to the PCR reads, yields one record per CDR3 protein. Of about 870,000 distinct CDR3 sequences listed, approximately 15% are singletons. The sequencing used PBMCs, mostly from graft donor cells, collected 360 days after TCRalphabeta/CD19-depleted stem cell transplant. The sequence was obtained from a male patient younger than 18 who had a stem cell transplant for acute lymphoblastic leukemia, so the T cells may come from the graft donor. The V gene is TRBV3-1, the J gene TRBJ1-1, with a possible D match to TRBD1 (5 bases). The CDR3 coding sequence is TGTGCCAGCAGCCCCTCGACAGCGAACACTGAAGCTTTCTTT. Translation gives CASSPSTANTEAFF.